Listed below are T cell receptor beta chains from one sample, sequenced in a study of read filtering for tumor transcriptome and immune sequencing. TCRdb fed the reads into MiXCR, producing one record per CDR3 protein. Among over 7,500 distinct CDR3 sequences listed, about 16% were seen once. Sequencing used a population of CD138-negative cells sorted from bone marrow. These receptors came from a donor at least 40 years old with multiple myeloma. Each CDR3 is given with its conserved first and last residue. Fields, in order: clone size, J gene, D gene, V gene, CDR3 protein, CDR3 DNA. A D gene is named only where the DNA matches it firmly. Where a row states a size, it is once, few, many or the class of an expanded clone; other rows omit it.

>many|TRBJ1-1|-|TRBV7-8
CASSLWMNTEAFF
TGTGCCAGCAGCTTGTGGATGAACACTGAAGCTTTCTTT
>many|TRBJ2-3|-|TRBV6-1
CASSRGPSTDTQYF
TGTGCCAGTAGTCGGGGACCCAGCACAGATACGCAGTATTTT
>many|TRBJ2-5|-|TRBV2
CASDDGGETQYF
TGTGCCAGCGACGACGGCGGGGAGACCCAGTACTTC
>many|TRBJ2-7|TRBD1|TRBV20-1
CSARRSRGLEQYF
TGCAGTGCTAGGCGATCCAGGGGGCTCGAGCAGTACTTC
>many|TRBJ2-3|TRBD1|TRBV6-5
CASSTSGQGPDTQYF
TGTGCCAGCAGTACCTCGGGACAGGGGCCAGATACGCAGTATTTT
>many|TRBJ2-7|-|TRBV30
CAWSVSRDGEQYF
TGTGCCTGGAGTGTTAGCAGGGACGGCGAGCAGTACTTC
>-|TRBJ1-2|TRBD1|TRBV28
CASSSSGTGRIHAF
TGTGCCAGCAGCTCATCCGGGACAGGGAGAATCCACGCCTTC
>many|TRBJ1-2|TRBD1|TRBV7-2
CASSPRTGRISNYGYTF
TGTGCCAGCAGCCCGAGGACAGGACGCATATCTAACTATGGCTACACCTTC
>few|TRBJ2-1|-|TRBV7-2
CASSPGRAAEQFF
TGTGCCAGCAGCCCGGGACGAGCGGCAGAGCAGTTCTTC
>-|TRBJ1-1|TRBD1|TRBV5-1
CAGSPIPSTGDTDAFF
TGCGCCGGCAGCCCTATTCCCTCAACAGGGGACACTGATGCTTTCTTT
>many|TRBJ2-5|TRBD2|TRBV29-1
CSVESSGQETQYF
TGCAGCGTTGAATCTAGCGGCCAAGAGACCCAGTACTTC
>medium-sized|TRBJ2-1|-|TRBV9
CASSPSTPPYNEQFF
TGTGCCAGCAGCCCTAGTACGCCTCCCTACAATGAGCAGTTCTTC
>medium-sized|TRBJ2-1|-|TRBV6-1
CASSESYRVYNEQFF
TGTGCCAGCAGTGAAAGTTACCGAGTTTACAATGAGCAGTTCTTC
>many|TRBJ2-7|-|TRBV11-2
CTSSLVLETYEQYF
TGTACCAGCAGCTTAGTCTTAGAAACCTACGAGCAGTACTTC
>many|TRBJ1-2|-|TRBV7-2
CASSLSGQRYNYGYTF
TGTGCCAGCAGCTTATCAGGGCAGCGCTATAACTATGGCTACACCTTC
>-|TRBJ2-3|TRBD2|TRBV20-1
CSARSGRDTQYF
TGCAGTGCTAGGAGCGGGAGAGATACGCAGTATTTT
>many|TRBJ1-4|-|TRBV11-1
CASSPTRVSGKLFF
TGTGCCAGCAGCCCCACCCGTGTCTCAGGGAAACTGTTTTTT
>many|TRBJ2-1|-|TRBV29-1
CSLWGEISGNEQFF
TGCAGCCTGTGGGGGGAAATCTCGGGGAATGAGCAGTTCTTC
>many|TRBJ2-1|-|TRBV29-1
CSVRPAANEQFF
TGCAGCGTCCGGCCGGCAGCCAATGAGCAGTTCTTC
>medium-sized|TRBJ1-1|-|TRBV29-1
CSFNLQVNTEAFF
TGCAGCTTCAATTTACAGGTGAACACTGAAGCTTTCTTT
>many|TRBJ1-3|-|TRBV28
CASSLHGYGNTIYF
TGTGCCAGCAGTTTACACGGCTACGGAAACACCATATATTTT
>many|TRBJ2-5|-|TRBV20-1
CSARPRSGDGETQYF
TGCAGTGCTAGGCCCCGATCGGGGGACGGAGAGACCCAGTACTTC
>many|TRBJ1-2|-|TRBV11-1
CASSPGGTSVYGYTF
TGTGCCAGCAGCCCCGGGGGCACTTCAGTCTATGGCTACACCTTC
>medium-sized|TRBJ2-1|-|TRBV6-5
CASTQAGSSYNEQFF
TGTGCCAGCACCCAGGCAGGTAGCTCCTACAATGAGCAGTTCTTC
>many|TRBJ2-5|TRBD2|TRBV5-6
CASSLARDWDYQETQYF
TGTGCCAGCAGCTTGGCGAGGGATTGGGACTATCAAGAGACCCAGTACTTC
>many|TRBJ2-2|-|TRBV6-5
CASSYSVLANTGELFF
TGTGCCAGCAGTTACTCGGTCCTGGCGAACACCGGGGAGCTGTTTTTT
>many|TRBJ1-4|-|TRBV3-1
CASSQGQGNEKLFF
TGTGCCAGCAGCCAAGGGCAGGGAAATGAAAAACTGTTTTTT
>many|TRBJ1-1|-|TRBV30
CAWRRGLNTEAFF
TGTGCCTGGAGGAGAGGGTTGAACACTGAAGCTTTCTTT
>many|TRBJ1-3|-|TRBV7-2
CASSEDSSGNTIYF
TGTGCCAGCAGCGAAGACAGCTCTGGAAACACCATATATTTT